The sequence of this TCR beta chain was determined in a study of T cell repertoires in cytomegalovirus infection. Study-wide background: It was recently identified HLA-C-restricted and well-studied HLA-B-restricted CMV epitopes that the study used. CMV infection plus the matching HLA type was flagged by public TCR beta signatures.

This clonotype showed up just a few times. No antigen is known for it. Study-wide results and limits: People with CMV and the relevant HLA were identified by cumulative public TCR beta family frequency. Dominant in the ex vivo response were TCR beta clonotypes restricted by HLA-C and specific for CMV.

The V and J ends lost 6 bases and 2 bases respectively, with 10 bases between them. The V gene's germline CDR1 is LNHDA and CDR2 SQIVND (reference sequence). The CDR3 is made up of 13 amino acids. TCRdb redid the calling of the reads with MiXCR, one entry per CDR3 protein. The sample has 370,000 or so distinct CDR3 sequences, about a third seen once. The chain links TRBV19 to TRBJ1-2; maybe TRBD1 (5 bases). The clonotype comes from a human donor in good health (CMV status not recorded). Some clones in this sample may be carry-over from other donors' samples. Here the sequenced sample was cultured PBMCs, taken from culture after CMV antigen stimulation. CDR3 bases: TGTGCCAGTAGCCCGGGACTGAACTATGGCTACACCTTC. Protein product: CASSPGLNYGYTF.